This T cell receptor beta chain originates from a study of cytomegalovirus exposure and HLA in healthy donors. General study results and limits: Only CMV serostatus was available as immune exposure information. Reported results showed that the classifier diagnosed cytomegalovirus status with high specificity and sensitivity.

CDR1 and CDR2 (germline): MGHDK, SYGVNS. V was shortened by 4 bases and J by 2 bases, with 11 bases between the two germline ends. The CDR3 length is 14 residues. This clone was observed a handful of times. Its matching antigen is unknown. The PCR contained 60 Vbeta and 13 Jbeta primers. Only in-frame clones appear in the TCRdb table, and some are missing; sequencing was by immunoSEQ multiplex PCR. The data show around 130,000 clones, 70% to 85% seen once. This chain connects TRBV25-1 to TRBJ1-2; TRBD1 might be the D (6 bases). Input material: PBMCs. The receptor comes from a woman aged 18-30 years in good health and CMV-seropositive. CDR3 DNA: TGTGCCAGCAGTGTGAACAGGGCGAACTATGGCTACACCTTC. Translating it yields CASSVNRANYGYTF.